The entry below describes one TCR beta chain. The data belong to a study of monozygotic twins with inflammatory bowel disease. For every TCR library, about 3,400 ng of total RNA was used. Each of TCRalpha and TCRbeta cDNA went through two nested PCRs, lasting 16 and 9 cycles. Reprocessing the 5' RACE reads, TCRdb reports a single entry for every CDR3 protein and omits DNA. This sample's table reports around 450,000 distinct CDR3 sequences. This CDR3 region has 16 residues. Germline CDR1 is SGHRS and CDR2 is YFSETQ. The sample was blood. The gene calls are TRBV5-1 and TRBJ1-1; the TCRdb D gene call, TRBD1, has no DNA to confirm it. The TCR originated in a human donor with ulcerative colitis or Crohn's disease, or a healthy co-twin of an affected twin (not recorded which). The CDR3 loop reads CASSRDGVSLNTEAFF.